These 24 T cell receptor beta chains came from one sample sequenced in a study of shared clonotypes between healthy human individuals. Sequencing used immunoSEQ multiplex PCR; TCRdb keeps in-frame clones, though not all of them. Of 2,500,000 or so clones in the sample, roughly 92% were seen once. Sequencing input: naive CD4+ T cells sorted from blood. As to subset: CD45RA+ positively selected. The source of these receptors is a man aged 18 to 29 in good health.

The chain couples TRBV2 to TRBJ2-1; D possibly corresponds to TRBD2 (5 bases). CDR1 and CDR2 (germline): SNHLY, FYNNEI. This CDR3 comprises 14 residues. V lost 5 bases to trimming and J lost 6 bases, with 14 bases between them. The DNA of the CDR3 is TGTGCCAGCAGTCGGGAAGAGCTTAGCAATGAGCAGTTCTTC. Encoded protein: CASSREELSNEQFF.

J is TRBJ2-7 and V is TRBV7-9; TRBD1 matches 10 bases. This CDR3 spans 15 amino acids. Germline V gene data show CDR1 as SEHNR and CDR2 as FQNEAQ (reference sequence). J was trimmed by 2 bases and V by 5 bases; bases with no gene match: 6. The CDR3 loop reads CASSPVGQGTYEQYF. In DNA, the CDR3 is TGTGCCAGCAGCCCAGTGGGACAGGGGACCTACGAGCAGTACTTC.

This clone was seen a few times. This chain uses TRBV18 with TRBJ1-1; 9 bases agree with TRBD1. The CDR3 has 14 amino acids. V was clipped by 2 bases and J by 5 bases; unmatched bases: 3. Per germline, CDR1 KGHSH and CDR2 LQKENI. The CDR3 DNA follows: TGTGCCAGCTCACCATCGGGACAGGGAACTGAAGCTTTCTTT. Translating it yields CASSPSGQGTEAFF.

This clone was seen once. The chain employs TRBV30 and TRBJ1-1; the D is unclear. The CDR3 length is 13 residues. The germline V gene has CDR1 GTSNPN and CDR2 SVGIG (reference sequence). V was trimmed by 0 bases and J by 8 bases, leaving 13 bases between them. The CDR3 sequence: CAWSVTRQAEAFF. CDR3 bases: TGTGCCTGGAGTGTAACCCGGCAGGCCGAAGCTTTCTTT.

Details on this clone: The junction departs from the called germline gene at one end, perhaps through a read error. The chain employs TRBV7-7 and TRBJ2-1; D is undetermined. CDR1 SSHAT and CDR2 FNYEAQ come from the germline V gene (reference sequence). The CDR3 is 17 residues long. CDR3: CASSPSLSFSSYNEQFF. The CDR3 nucleotides read TGTGCTAGCAGCCCGAGCCTTTCCTTCAGCTCCTACAATGAGCAGTTCTTC.

The V and J genes are TRBV7-9 and TRBJ1-6; D not resolved. The CDR3 extends over 15 amino acids. Germline V gene sequence: CDR1 SEHNR, CDR2 FQNEAQ (reference sequence). Trimming cost V 2 bases and J 6 bases, with 11 bases left between them. The CDR3 reads CASSLSWNSNSPLHF. The CDR3 DNA reads TGTGCCAGCAGCTTATCATGGAATTCTAATTCACCCCTCCACTTT.

This clone occurred once. The rearrangement links TRBV6-1 to TRBJ2-2; D ambiguous. CDR1 is MNHNS and CDR2 is SASEGT in the germline V gene. V lost 5 bases and J lost 0, with 7 bases in between. The CDR3 consists of 14 residues. DNA for the CDR3: TGTGCCAGCAGTTTATACGCGAACACCGGGGAGCTGTTTTTT. Translating gives CASSLYANTGELFF.

The rearrangement uses TRBV18 and TRBJ2-7; D is ambiguous. Germline CDR1 KGHSH, CDR2 LQKENI. The CDR3 is 13 amino acids. V was pared by 4 bases and J by 3 bases, with 10 bases between. The CDR3 DNA reads TGTGCCAGCTCACGAGCGTCCGTCTACGAGCAGTACTTC. Protein sequence: CASSRASVYEQYF.

The chain couples TRBV19 to TRBJ2-2, with 7 bases lining up with TRBD2. Unmatched junction bases numbered 3, after V lost 5 bases and J lost 0 bases. CDR1 LNHDA and CDR2 SQIVND come from the germline V gene (reference sequence). This CDR3 is built from 15 residues. The CDR3 DNA sequence: TGTGCCAGTAGTCCAGCGGGGACGAACACCGGGGAGCTGTTTTTT. Translated: CASSPAGTNTGELFF.

The chain links TRBV2 to TRBJ2-6; the D is unclear. Germline V gene lookup returns CDR1 SNHLY and CDR2 FYNNEI. CDR3 length: 12 residues. Between the trimmed V and J ends, which lost 5 bases and 4 bases, there was a span of 3 bases. Here the CDR3 reads CASSLGANVLTF. DNA of the CDR3: TGTGCCAGCAGTTTAGGGGCCAACGTCCTGACTTTC.

This sequence joins TRBV7-8 and TRBJ2-5; 7 bases agree with TRBD1. The V segment lost 4 bases and the J segment 4 bases; nucleotides outside the gene matches: 0. The germline CDR1 and CDR2 sequences are SGHVS and FQNEAQ. This CDR3 is built from 12 residues. In DNA form, the CDR3 reads TGTGCCAGCAGCTACAGGGGAGAGACCCAGTACTTC. This gives the protein CASSYRGETQYF.

The chain links TRBV19 to TRBJ1-5; D may be TRBD1 (5 bases). Germline V gene data show CDR1 as LNHDA and CDR2 as SQIVND (reference sequence). Trimming left V 6 bases short and J 5 bases short, with 17 bases between. The CDR3 loop spans 15 amino acids. The CDR3 nucleotides are TGTGCCAGTAGCCCGGACGGGGGGTTATATCAGCCCCAGCATTTT. Amino acid sequence: CASSPDGGLYQPQHF. Full variable domain (remainder filled in from reference TRBV19 and TRBJ1-5): DGGITQSPKYLFRKEGQNVTLSCEQNLNHDAMYWYRQDPGQGLRLIYYSQIVNDFQKGDIAEGYSVSREKKESFPLTVTSAQKNPTAFYLCASSPDGGLYQPQHFGDGTRLSIL.

The chain links TRBV6-4 to TRBJ1-2, with TRBD1 as a possible D gene (6 bases). Germline CDR1 is MRHNA and CDR2 is SNTAGT. The CDR3 sequence is 14 residues long. V lost 6 bases, J lost 4 bases, and 15 bases lay in between. DNA of the CDR3: TGTGCCAGCAGCGCCCAGGGAGGGGGCTATGGCTACACCTTC. The encoded protein is CASSAQGGGYGYTF.

The chain has TRBV19 and TRBJ1-3; D is perhaps TRBD1 (6 bases). Trimming cost V 5 bases and J 0 bases, with 14 bases left between them. The CDR3 is 16 residues long. Looked up from germline, CDR1 is LNHDA and CDR2 is SQIVND (reference sequence). This CDR3 reads CASSGMWGASGNTIYF. As DNA, the CDR3 is TGTGCCAGTAGTGGGATGTGGGGGGCCTCTGGAAACACCATATATTTT.

CDR3 protein: CASSDTSRNTGELFF. The CDR3 DNA reads as TGTGCCAGCAGTGATACTAGCAGGAACACCGGGGAGCTGTTTTTT. V usage is TRBV2 and J usage is TRBJ2-2, with D maybe TRBD2 (6 bases). Germline CDR1 and CDR2: SNHLY and FYNNEI. This CDR3 is 15 amino acids long. Trimming removed 3 bases from V and 1 base from J, with 9 bases in between.

A remark on this clone: This same CDR3 is encoded by further DNA sequences in the sample. The chain joins TRBV5-4 to TRBJ2-3; D may be TRBD2 (6 bases). Between the trimmed V and J ends, which lost 1 base and 3 bases, there was a span of 9 bases. The CDR3 spans 14 residues. The germline CDR1 and CDR2 sequences are SGHNT and YYREEE (reference sequence). The CDR3 nucleotides are TGTGCCAGCAGCTTGTCCAGCGGGACAGATACGCAGTATTTT. Translating gives CASSLSSGTDTQYF.

The chain couples TRBV2 to TRBJ1-1, with a tentative D call TRBD1 (6 bases). Germline lookup yields CDR1 SNHLY and CDR2 FYNNEI. The CDR3 length is 13 residues. Trimming took off 7 bases at V and 2 bases at J, with 11 bases between the two ends. The CDR3 DNA reads as TGTGCCAGCAATGGACAGACCAACACTGAAGCTTTCTTT. Translation gives CASNGQTNTEAFF.

This clone was detected a few times. The chain couples TRBV6-1 to TRBJ1-6; D unclear. V was shortened by 8 bases and J by 5 bases, with 10 bases between the two germline ends. The CDR3 runs 13 residues. Germline values: CDR1 MNHNS, CDR2 SASEGT. CDR3 in DNA: TGTGCCAGCCTCCTGTGGGATAATTCACCCCTCCACTTT. Translation: CASLLWDNSPLHF.

This rearrangement joins TRBV9 to TRBJ2-1; 13 nucleotides line up with TRBD2. Trimming cost V 4 bases and J 6 bases; bases outside gene matches: 7. This CDR3 region has 16 residues. Germline-derived CDR1 and CDR2 are SGDLS and YYNGEE. In DNA form, the CDR3 reads TGTGCCAGCAGCCCAGAGGGACTAGCGGGGATCAATGAGCAGTTCTTC. It encodes CASSPEGLAGINEQFF.

On this clone itself: Other DNA sequences from this sample encode an identical CDR3 as well. The rearrangement uses TRBV7-3 and TRBJ2-5, with D perhaps TRBD1 (7 bases). Looked up from germline, CDR1 is SGHTA and CDR2 is FQGTGA. The CDR3 sequence is 13 residues long. V gave up 4 bases and J gave up 4 bases, with 10 bases separating them. The CDR3 sequence is CASSSGGPETQYF. DNA for the CDR3: TGTGCCAGCAGCTCAGGGGGGCCAGAGACCCAGTACTTC.

With respect to this clone: The junction departs from the called germline gene at one end, perhaps through a read error. The rearrangement links TRBV7-7 to TRBJ2-5; TRBD2 matches at 8 bases. This CDR3 comprises 15 residues. CDR1 and CDR2 (germline): SSHAT, FNYEAQ (reference sequence). Here the CDR3 DNA reads TGTGCTAGCAGCTTAGCGGGGCAGGTCCAAGAGACCCAGTACTTC. It specifies CASSLAGQVQETQYF.

The chain joins TRBV9 to TRBJ2-2; the match to TRBD2 covers 12 bases. The V gene's germline CDR1 is SGDLS and CDR2 YYNGEE. The CDR3 is 16 residues long. V lost 4 bases and J lost 2; bases outside the gene matches: 3. The CDR3, as DNA: TGTGCCAGCAGCCTGACTAGCGGGAGTAACACCGGGGAGCTGTTTTTT. Translation: CASSLTSGSNTGELFF.

CDR3 DNA sequence: TGTGCCAGCAGTTTAAGCGGGACCTACTCCTACGAGCAGTACTTC. Protein product: CASSLSGTYSYEQYF. The gene calls are TRBV6-5 and TRBJ2-7; 7 bases map to TRBD2. The CDR3 sequence is 15 residues long. J lost 0 bases, V lost 4 bases, and 6 bases had no gene match. CDR1 MNHEY and CDR2 SVGAGI come from the germline V gene.

This clone was counted a single time. The sample has other DNA sequences that encode this CDR3 too. The chain is built from TRBV11-2 and TRBJ2-7; D gene uncertain. V was trimmed by 3 bases and J by 0 bases, leaving 6 bases between them. This CDR3 is 13 amino acids long. The germline V gene encodes CDR1 SGHAT and CDR2 FQNNGV. CDR3 bases: TGTGCCAGCAGCTTCACCCGCTCCTACGAGCAGTACTTC. Encoded protein: CASSFTRSYEQYF.